Shown below are 15 T cell receptor beta chains from a single sample sequenced in a study of cytomegalovirus exposure and HLA in healthy donors. It was with 60 Vbeta and 13 Jbeta primers that the PCR ran. Generated by immunoSEQ multiplex PCR, the TCRdb table keeps only in-frame clones and is missing some. The sample has some 130,000 clones; nearly 80% are singletons. Sequenced sample: PBMCs. Receptor source: a male donor in good health and CMV-seronegative.

The chain has TRBV4-3 and TRBJ1-6, with D possibly being TRBD1 (6 bases). V lost 3 bases, J lost 7 bases, and 13 bases lay in between. The germline V gene encodes CDR1 LGHNA and CDR2 YSLEER. The CDR3 covers 15 residues. CDR3 DNA sequence: TGCGCCAGCAGCCAGGAGACAGGCGCCAATTCACCCCTCCACTTT. It encodes CASSQETGANSPLHF.

The CDR3 spells CATSPGVGVSYEQYF. CDR3 DNA sequence: TGTGCCACCAGCCCAGGGGTAGGGGTCTCCTACGAGCAGTACTTC. The chain recombines TRBV15 with TRBJ2-5; D may be TRBD1 (6 bases). Matching the DNA end better, TRBJ2-7 makes the J call doubtful. The germline CDR1 and CDR2 sequences are LNHNV and YYDKDF (reference sequence). The CDR3 runs 15 residues.

The V gene is TRBV7-2, the J gene TRBJ2-7; TRBD2 matches 9 bases. Germline V gene data show CDR1 as SGHTA and CDR2 as FQGNSA. This CDR3 spans 15 amino acids. V lost 3 bases, J lost 4 bases, and 7 bases stayed unmatched. The CDR3, as DNA: TGTGCCAGCAGCTTCCGGGCTAGCGGGGATTACGAGCAGTACTTC. Translation: CASSFRASGDYEQYF.

The CDR3 region is CASSQQETQYF. The CDR3 DNA follows: TGTGCCAGTAGTCAACAAGAGACCCAGTACTTC. This chain joins TRBV19 and TRBJ2-5; D remains unclear. Germline V gene sequence: CDR1 LNHDA, CDR2 SQIVND (reference sequence). The CDR3 contains 11 residues. Trimming shortened V by 5 bases and J by 2 bases, and 3 bases separated the two germline ends.

V and J are TRBV23-1 and TRBJ2-4; D is uncertain. TRBV23-1 is treated as an ORF (open reading frame) with a function not yet certain. The CDR3 spans 15 residues. V was shortened by 3 bases and J by 3 bases, with 12 bases between the two germline ends. The CDR3 DNA follows: TGCGCCAGCAGTCACCTGGCGGATCTCAAAAACATTCAGTACTTC. This translates into CASSHLADLKNIQYF.

The rearrangement joins TRBV7-9 to TRBJ1-4, with 10 bases fitting TRBD1. The length of the CDR3 is 16 residues. Trimming cost V 0 bases and J 8 bases; bases outside gene matches: 6. Germline V gene lookup returns CDR1 SEHNR and CDR2 FQNEAQ (reference sequence). CDR3 residues: CASSLAVGQGREKLFF. CDR3 DNA sequence: TGTGCCAGCAGCTTAGCCGTGGGACAGGGGCGGGAAAAACTGTTTTTT.

The rearrangement links TRBV25-1 to TRBJ1-1, with D unresolved. CDR1 and CDR2 from the germline V gene are MGHDK and SYGVNS. The CDR3 is 15 amino acids. V gave up 1 base and J gave up 5 bases, with 14 bases separating them. The CDR3 DNA reads as TGTGCCAGCAGTGAATCCCCTTCTCTCAGGACTGAAGCTTTCTTT. It is translated as CASSESPSLRTEAFF.

The chain has TRBV19 and TRBJ2-7, with 9 bases lining up with TRBD1. The V gene's germline CDR1 is LNHDA and CDR2 SQIVND (reference sequence). The CDR3 contains 14 residues. With 8 bases clipped from V and 5 bases from J, the junction kept 10 bases outside the gene matches. The CDR3 DNA sequence: TGTGCCAGTGCGGGACAGGGAAAAGGTCACGAGCAGTACTTC. It translates to CASAGQGKGHEQYF.

V usage is TRBV27 and J usage is TRBJ1-1, with 7 bases fitting TRBD1. The germline V gene has CDR1 MNHEY and CDR2 SMNVEV (reference sequence). This CDR3 region has 14 residues. V lost 1 base to trimming and J lost 4 bases; unmatched junction nucleotides: 3. The chain's CDR3 is CASSLWQGVTEAFF. CDR3 sequence (DNA): TGTGCCAGCAGTTTATGGCAGGGGGTCACTGAAGCTTTCTTT.

This clone has more than one count but fewer than ten. The chain joins TRBV9 to TRBJ1-3; 7 nucleotides match TRBD1. The V gene end was trimmed by 3 bases and the J gene end by 4 bases; junction bases not matched to a gene: 1. The length of the CDR3 is 13 residues. Germline V gene data show CDR1 as SGDLS and CDR2 as YYNGEE. CDR3 nucleotide sequence: TGTGCCAGCAGCGGGGGACAGGGAAACACCATATATTTT. Translation: CASSGGQGNTIYF.

The gene calls are TRBV2 and TRBJ1-1; TRBD1 might be the D (5 bases). The CDR3 has 13 amino acids. Germline lookup yields CDR1 SNHLY and CDR2 FYNNEI. Trimming shortened V by 3 bases and J by 3 bases, and 8 bases separated the two germline ends. CDR3 protein: CASSESRDTEAFF. CDR3 bases: TGTGCCAGCAGTGAGTCCAGGGACACTGAAGCTTTCTTT.

This chain's CDR3 is CASSQGQGTYGYTF. The DNA for the CDR3 is TGTGCCAGCAGCCAGGGACAGGGGACCTATGGCTACACCTTC. The chain recombines TRBV7-2 with TRBJ1-2; 10 positions agree with TRBD1. The germline CDR1 and CDR2 sequences are SGHTA and FQGNSA. J was trimmed by 4 bases and V by 5 bases; bases with no gene match: 4. CDR3 length: 14 residues.

In DNA, the CDR3 is TGTGCCAGCAGCCCTAGCACAGACTCCTACGAGCAGTACTTC. Protein: CASSPSTDSYEQYF. The chain uses TRBV7-9 and TRBJ2-7; the D gene is possibly TRBD2 (5 bases). The CDR3 has 14 amino acids. Germline V gene sequence: CDR1 SEHNR, CDR2 FQNEAQ (reference sequence). The V end was cut by 5 bases, the J end by 0 bases, with 11 bases between. Filled out from reference TRBV7-9 and TRBJ2-7, the complete variable domain reads DTGVSQNPRHKITKRGQNVTFRCDPISEHNRLYWYRQTLGQGPEFLTYFQNEAQLEKSRLLSDRFSAERPKGSFSTLEIQRTEQGDSAMYLCASSPSTDSYEQYFGPGTRLTVT.

The chain recombines TRBV4-3 with TRBJ1-6; D gene ambiguous. With 2 bases removed from V and 5 bases from J, the gap between germline ends came to 7 bases. The CDR3 is made up of 14 amino acids. Germline V lookup: CDR1 LGHNA, CDR2 YSLEER. The CDR3 loop is CASSQWRNNSPLHF. The CDR3 DNA sequence: TGCGCCAGCAGCCAATGGAGGAATAATTCACCCCTCCACTTT.

This clone has a single count. The rearrangement uses TRBV7-9 and TRBJ1-4, with no clear D. The CDR3 covers 16 residues. Germline V gene lookup returns CDR1 SEHNR and CDR2 FQNEAQ (reference sequence). V shed 5 bases and J shed 0 bases, with 13 bases lying between them. The CDR3 region is CASSPQGRATNEKLFF. As DNA, the CDR3 is TGTGCCAGCAGCCCCCAAGGGCGGGCAACTAATGAAAAACTGTTTTTT. The full variable domain, its missing parts supplied by reference TRBV7-9 and TRBJ1-4, is DTGVSQNPRHKITKRGQNVTFRCDPISEHNRLYWYRQTLGQGPEFLTYFQNEAQLEKSRLLSDRFSAERPKGSFSTLEIQRTEQGDSAMYLCASSPQGRATNEKLFFGSGTQLSVL.